The 3 T cell receptor beta chains below all came from one sample that was sequenced in a study of T-cell memory formation after mild COVID-19. In TCRdb, the 5' RACE reads were re-called with MiXCR into one record per CDR3 protein. This table has 200,000 or so distinct CDR3 sequences, roughly 18% appearing once. Sequenced sample: PBMCs or a T cell subset sorted from them (not recorded which). Receptors were obtained from an adult woman who had mild COVID-19 (a few samples of this study predate the infection). Cell type and time point are not known.

The chain combines TRBV28 with TRBJ2-7; the match to TRBD1 covers 8 bases. Germline assignment: CDR1 MDHEN and CDR2 SYDVKM. The CDR3 is 15 residues long. The V segment lost 6 bases and the J segment 5 bases; nucleotides outside the gene matches: 12. The CDR3 protein is CASSPIRGQGHEQYF. In DNA, the CDR3 is TGTGCCAGCAGCCCGATCCGTGGACAGGGCCACGAGCAGTACTTC.

CDR3 residues: CSVVGQGAAIQYF. As DNA, the CDR3 is TGCAGCGTTGTAGGACAGGGGGCAGCCATTCAGTACTTC. This rearrangement joins TRBV29-1 to TRBJ2-4; TRBD1 matches 11 bases. This CDR3 is built from 13 residues. Germline values: CDR1 SQVTM, CDR2 ANQGSEA. The J segment lost 9 bases and the V segment lost 4 bases, leaving 5 bases of the junction unmatched. Looking up the rest from reference TRBV29-1 and TRBJ2-4 gives the full variable domain: SAVISQKPSRDICQRGTSLTIQCQVDSQVTMMFWYRQQPGQSLTLIATANQGSEATYESGFVIDKFPISRPNLTFSTLTVSNMSPEDSSIYLCSVVGQGAAIQYFGAGTRLSVL.

There are a few counts of this clonotype. The chain employs TRBV18 and TRBJ1-1, with 7 bases matching TRBD1. Germline trimming cut 4 bases from V and 2 bases from J; bases unmatched to any gene: 7. CDR1 KGHSH and CDR2 LQKENI come from the germline V gene. The CDR3 consists of 15 residues. CDR3 nucleotides: TGTGCCAGCTCACTACAGGGGCAACCTAACACTGAAGCTTTCTTT. Translated: CASSLQGQPNTEAFF.